The present TCR beta chain was sequenced within a study of control samples from healthy donors and cancer patients. Sequencing used immunoSEQ multiplex PCR; TCRdb keeps in-frame clones, though not all of them. The data contain over 100,000 clones, over 80% of them seen just once; the ten biggest clones take up roughly 2.1%. This CDR3 contains 17 residues. Between the trimmed V and J ends, which lost 2 bases and 4 bases, there was a span of 20 bases. Germline V gives CDR1 MNHNS, CDR2 SASEGT. The chain carries TRBV6-1 and TRBJ1-2, with D maybe TRBD1 (5 bases). Specimen: blood. The sequence was obtained from a woman between 50 and 59 years old in good health. The CDR3 DNA sequence: TGTGCCAGCAGTGAAAGAATGCGGGGGGGATTCGCCTATGGCTACACCTTC. Amino acids: CASSERMRGGFAYGYTF.